This T cell receptor (beta chain) was recovered during a study of blood T cell repertoires in COVID-19. Study-wide background: Samples taken during acute and convalescent COVID-19 were collected in the United States, Italy and Spain.

Per the study methods: Estimation of nucleated cell counts was performed using reference gene primer amplification. Clones were read by immunoSEQ multiplex PCR, and TCRdb kept only the in-frame ones, dropping some. V and J calls and clone size follow that table, whereas D and trimming were derived from the DNA. Of some 80,000 clones listed, around 84% are singletons. Germline V lookup: CDR1 PRHDT, CDR2 FYEKMQ (reference sequence). Trimming took off 2 bases at V and 0 bases at J, with 7 bases between the two ends. This CDR3 spans 14 amino acids. Sequences were obtained from peripheral blood. This TCR was recovered from a man aged 50 to 59 with acute or convalescent COVID-19. The chain uses TRBV13 and TRBJ1-1; D is possibly TRBD1 (5 bases). The CDR3 bases are TGTGCCAGCAGCTTACAAGGGGTGAACACTGAAGCTTTCTTT. The encoded protein is CASSLQGVNTEAFF.